The following is a T cell receptor (beta chain) sequence with its context. This entry is derived from a study of blood T cell repertoires in COVID-19. For the study at large: T cells, B-cell-depleted T cells, or PBMCs provided the cDNA or gDNA that served as material.

Original methodology: Cell counts per sample came from amplifying reference gene primers. Sequencing was performed with immunoSEQ multiplex PCR; in TCRdb, only in-frame clones are kept and a portion is missing. D and trimming come from the DNA, and the V and J calls and clone size come from that table. The table lists approximately 83,000 clones, about 77% of them singletons, with approximately 10% in the top ten. The sequence was collected from a woman over 75 with acute or convalescent COVID-19. Sequenced input: peripheral blood.

The CDR3 DNA reads as TGTGCCAGCAGCTTGGGACAGAACACTGAAGCTTTCTTT. This sequence encodes CASSLGQNTEAFF. The V call is TRBV7-3, the J call TRBJ1-1; D possibly corresponds to TRBD1 (6 bases). Per germline, CDR1 SGHTA and CDR2 FQGTGA. The CDR3 spans 13 residues. Trimming removed 3 bases at V and 1 base at J, with 6 bases between.